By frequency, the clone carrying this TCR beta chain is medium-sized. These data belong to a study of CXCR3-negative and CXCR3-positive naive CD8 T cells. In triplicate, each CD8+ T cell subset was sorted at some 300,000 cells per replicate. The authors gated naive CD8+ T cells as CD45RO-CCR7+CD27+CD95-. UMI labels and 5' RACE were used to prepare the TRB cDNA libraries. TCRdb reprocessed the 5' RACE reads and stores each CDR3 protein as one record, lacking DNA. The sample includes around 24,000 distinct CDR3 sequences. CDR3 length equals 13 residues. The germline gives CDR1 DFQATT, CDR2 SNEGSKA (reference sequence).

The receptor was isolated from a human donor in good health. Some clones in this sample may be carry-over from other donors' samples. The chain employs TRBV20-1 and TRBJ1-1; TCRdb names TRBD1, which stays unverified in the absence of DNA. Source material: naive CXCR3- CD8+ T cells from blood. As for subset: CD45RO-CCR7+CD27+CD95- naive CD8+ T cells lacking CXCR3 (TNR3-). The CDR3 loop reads CSARRTGGTEAFF.